These T cell receptor beta chains were read from a single sample in a study of blood T cell repertoires in COVID-19. Sequencing used immunoSEQ multiplex PCR; TCRdb keeps in-frame clones, though not all of them. Seen here are some 90,000 clones, 65% to 90% observed once, and the top ten hold about 17%. Input material: peripheral blood. Every receptor here comes from an elderly woman with acute or convalescent COVID-19. The CDR3 runs from the conserved cysteine through the conserved F or W. D genes are given only for firm matches. Clone sizes are given selectively: once, few, many, or a class where the clone is expanded.

CDR3 DNA: TGTGCCAGCAGCTTGTATAGGAACACTGAAGCTTTCTTT
CDR3 protein: CASSLYRNTEAFF
J gene: TRBJ1-1
V gene: TRBV5-4
D gene: NA
clone size: NA

CDR3 DNA: TGTGCCAGCAGCTTGGTGGGGGGGCATTACAATGAGCAGTTCTTC
CDR3 protein: CASSLVGGHYNEQFF
J gene: TRBJ2-1
V gene: TRBV5-4
D gene: NA
clone size: NA

CDR3 DNA: TGTGCCAGCAGTGAACGGCAGGGAAGGGGCTCTGGAAACACCATATATTTT
CDR3 protein: CASSERQGRGSGNTIYF
J gene: TRBJ1-3
V gene: TRBV6-1
D gene: NA
clone size: few

CDR3 DNA: TGTGCCAGCAGCTTAGCTGGGGGGGCGAGGAGCACTGAAGCTTTCTTT
CDR3 protein: CASSLAGGARSTEAFF
J gene: TRBJ1-1
V gene: TRBV7-6
D gene: NA
clone size: NA

CDR3 DNA: TGCGCCAGCAGCCCCGGGACAGGGGGCCTGTACGAGCAGTACTTC
CDR3 protein: CASSPGTGGLYEQYF
J gene: TRBJ2-7
V gene: TRBV5-1
D gene: TRBD1
clone size: few

CDR3 DNA: TGTGCCAGCAGTTCTGGACTAGTCGGCTACAATGAGCAGTTCTTC
CDR3 protein: CASSSGLVGYNEQFF
J gene: TRBJ2-1
V gene: TRBV2
D gene: TRBD2
clone size: NA

CDR3 DNA: TGTGCCAGCAGTGAATACGGTGAAGCTTTCTTT
CDR3 protein: CASSEYGEAFF
J gene: TRBJ1-1
V gene: TRBV25-1
D gene: NA
clone size: once

CDR3 DNA: TGCGCCAGCAGCCATCAGCCTACCCGACTAGCTAACTATGGCTACACCTTC
CDR3 protein: CASSHQPTRLANYGYTF
J gene: TRBJ1-2
V gene: TRBV5-1
D gene: NA
clone size: NA

CDR3 DNA: TGTGCCAGCAGTACACAGGGGGCCTATAATTCACCCCTCCACTTT
CDR3 protein: CASSTQGAYNSPLHF
J gene: TRBJ1-6
V gene: TRBV6-5
D gene: TRBD1
clone size: NA

CDR3 DNA: TGTGCCAGCAGGTCGGACAGGGGGCCTGAGCAGTTCTTC
CDR3 protein: CASRSDRGPEQFF
J gene: TRBJ2-1
V gene: TRBV27
D gene: TRBD1
clone size: NA

CDR3 DNA: TGTGCCAGCAGCGACCGGGACAGCGGACAGCCCCAGCATTTT
CDR3 protein: CASSDRDSGQPQHF
J gene: TRBJ1-5
V gene: TRBV7-8
D gene: TRBD1
clone size: NA

CDR3 DNA: TGTGCCAGCAGTTACGGACCGGGGGTTAATGAGCAGTTCTTC
CDR3 protein: CASSYGPGVNEQFF
J gene: TRBJ2-1
V gene: TRBV6-6
D gene: NA
clone size: NA

CDR3 DNA: TGTGCCAGCAGTTCACTAGCGGGGCGGGTTAGCGAGCAGTACTTC
CDR3 protein: CASSSLAGRVSEQYF
J gene: TRBJ2-7
V gene: TRBV28
D gene: TRBD2
clone size: NA

CDR3 DNA: TGTGCCAGCAGCCCCTGGGCTAGCGGGGGGGCCAGAGAGCAGTTCTTC
CDR3 protein: CASSPWASGGAREQFF
J gene: TRBJ2-1
V gene: TRBV28
D gene: TRBD2
clone size: NA

CDR3 DNA: TGTGCCAGCAGTTACTCGGCCAGGAATGGCTACACCTTC
CDR3 protein: CASSYSARNGYTF
J gene: TRBJ1-2
V gene: TRBV6-6
D gene: NA
clone size: NA

CDR3 DNA: TGTGCCAGCAGTGAAGTGCTGGGACAGATGTACTATGGCTACACCTTC
CDR3 protein: CASSEVLGQMYYGYTF
J gene: TRBJ1-2
V gene: TRBV6-1
D gene: TRBD1
clone size: NA

CDR3 DNA: TGTGCCAGCAGTGCCGATGGCCCCGATACCCATGAGCAGTTCTTC
CDR3 protein: CASSADGPDTHEQFF
J gene: TRBJ2-1
V gene: TRBV27
D gene: NA
clone size: NA

CDR3 DNA: TGTGCCAGCAGTTCTATACCGGGACAGGGGCTCTATGGCTACACCTTC
CDR3 protein: CASSSIPGQGLYGYTF
J gene: TRBJ1-2
V gene: TRBV27
D gene: TRBD1
clone size: NA

CDR3 DNA: TGTGCCAGCAGTTGGACTAGCGGGGGGCCGGGTGACGAGCAGTACTTC
CDR3 protein: CASSWTSGGPGDEQYF
J gene: TRBJ2-7
V gene: TRBV6-4
D gene: TRBD2
clone size: NA

CDR3 DNA: TGTGCCAGCAGCGACGTTTTAACGGGTGAAAAACTGTTTTTT
CDR3 protein: CASSDVLTGEKLFF
J gene: TRBJ1-4
V gene: TRBV11-3
D gene: NA
clone size: NA

CDR3 DNA: TGTGCCAGCAGCATCCTGGGGGCGGACACCGGGGAGCTGTTTTTT
CDR3 protein: CASSILGADTGELFF
J gene: TRBJ2-2
V gene: TRBV7-2
D gene: NA
clone size: NA

CDR3 DNA: TGTGCCAGCAGCTGGACAGGGGGAGCGACCCAGTACTTC
CDR3 protein: CASSWTGGATQYF
J gene: TRBJ2-5
V gene: TRBV7-9
D gene: TRBD1
clone size: NA

CDR3 DNA: TGTGCCAGCAGTTTAGCAGGGAAAGATTCACCCCTCCACTTT
CDR3 protein: CASSLAGKDSPLHF
J gene: TRBJ1-6
V gene: TRBV27
D gene: NA
clone size: NA

CDR3 DNA: TGTGCCAGCAGCTTAGGGGGCCTGAACACTGAAGCTTTCTTT
CDR3 protein: CASSLGGLNTEAFF
J gene: TRBJ1-1
V gene: TRBV7-9
D gene: NA
clone size: NA

CDR3 DNA: TGTGCCAGCACCCCTCCTAAGAACACTGAAGCTTTCTTT
CDR3 protein: CASTPPKNTEAFF
J gene: TRBJ1-1
V gene: TRBV28
D gene: NA
clone size: once

CDR3 DNA: TGTGCCACCAGCAGAGGAAGGACAGATGGAGAGACCCAGTACTTC
CDR3 protein: CATSRGRTDGETQYF
J gene: TRBJ2-5
V gene: TRBV15
D gene: NA
clone size: once

CDR3 DNA: TGTGCCAGTAGGCCCGGGACAGAAAAGAACACTGAAGCTTTCTTT
CDR3 protein: CASRPGTEKNTEAFF
J gene: TRBJ1-1
V gene: TRBV19
D gene: TRBD1
clone size: NA

CDR3 DNA: TGTGCCAGCAGCCCTTACACCGGGGAGCTGTTTTTT
CDR3 protein: CASSPYTGELFF
J gene: TRBJ2-2
V gene: TRBV7-2
D gene: NA
clone size: few

CDR3 DNA: TGTGCCAGCTCAAGCGGGGTGGAGGTAGGTGAGCAGTTCTTC
CDR3 protein: CASSSGVEVGEQFF
J gene: TRBJ2-1
V gene: TRBV18
D gene: TRBD2
clone size: NA

CDR3 DNA: TGTGCCACGGGACAGGGGACAGATACGCAGTATTTT
CDR3 protein: CATGQGTDTQYF
J gene: TRBJ2-3
V gene: TRBV12-3/TRBV12-4
D gene: TRBD1
clone size: NA

CDR3 DNA: TGCAGCGTGGACACTGACAGGACCTCCTACAATGAGCAGTTCTTC
CDR3 protein: CSVDTDRTSYNEQFF
J gene: TRBJ2-1
V gene: TRBV29-1
D gene: NA
clone size: NA

CDR3 DNA: TGCAGCGTTGAGGACAGGCAGAAAGGGGATACGCAGTATTTT
CDR3 protein: CSVEDRQKGDTQYF
J gene: TRBJ2-3
V gene: TRBV29-1
D gene: TRBD1
clone size: NA

CDR3 DNA: TGTGCCAGTAGCAGGACAGGACTTAGAAGGACTGAAGCTTTCTTT
CDR3 protein: CASSRTGLRRTEAFF
J gene: TRBJ1-1
V gene: TRBV19
D gene: TRBD1
clone size: NA

CDR3 DNA: TGTGCCACAGCGATTAGCGGGGGGCCGAACTACAATGAGCAGTTCTTC
CDR3 protein: CATAISGGPNYNEQFF
J gene: TRBJ2-1
V gene: TRBV24-1
D gene: TRBD2
clone size: NA

CDR3 DNA: TGTGCCAGCAGCCAAGGCGTCCCAACGCATTCACCCCTCCACTTT
CDR3 protein: CASSQGVPTHSPLHF
J gene: TRBJ1-6
V gene: TRBV14
D gene: NA
clone size: NA

CDR3 DNA: TGTGCCAGCAGACCTGACAGGACTAACTATGGCTACACCTTC
CDR3 protein: CASRPDRTNYGYTF
J gene: TRBJ1-2
V gene: TRBV2
D gene: NA
clone size: NA

CDR3 DNA: TGCGCCAGCAGCTCGGACAGGGAGGGGTTGAACACTGAAGCTTTCTTT
CDR3 protein: CASSSDREGLNTEAFF
J gene: TRBJ1-1
V gene: TRBV5-1
D gene: TRBD1
clone size: once

CDR3 DNA: TGCGCCAGCAGCCAAGATTCGGGGGGGAGCTCCTATAATTCACCCCTCCACTTT
CDR3 protein: CASSQDSGGSSYNSPLHF
J gene: TRBJ1-6
V gene: TRBV4-1
D gene: NA
clone size: NA

CDR3 DNA: TGTGCCAGCAGTGAGTCGGGGGTAAGGACAGATACGCAGTATTTT
CDR3 protein: CASSESGVRTDTQYF
J gene: TRBJ2-3
V gene: TRBV6-4
D gene: NA
clone size: NA

CDR3 DNA: TGTGCCAGCAATCACGGGACACTGAACACCGGGGAGCTGTTTTTT
CDR3 protein: CASNHGTLNTGELFF
J gene: TRBJ2-2
V gene: TRBV11-3
D gene: NA
clone size: NA

CDR3 DNA: TGTGCCAGCAGCCAAGCCACAGGCAGGGGTGTCAATAATTCACCCCTCCACTTT
CDR3 protein: CASSQATGRGVNNSPLHF
J gene: TRBJ1-6
V gene: TRBV3-1/TRBV3-2
D gene: NA
clone size: NA

CDR3 DNA: TGTGCCAGCAGTTTTCCAGACAGGGTGGGTGAAGCTTTCTTT
CDR3 protein: CASSFPDRVGEAFF
J gene: TRBJ1-1
V gene: TRBV28
D gene: TRBD1
clone size: once

CDR3 DNA: TGTGCCAGCAGTGAGTCTAGCGGGGGGGCCAATGAGCAGTTCTTC
CDR3 protein: CASSESSGGANEQFF
J gene: TRBJ2-1
V gene: TRBV2
D gene: TRBD2
clone size: NA

CDR3 DNA: TGTGCCAGCAGCCCCCGGGACAGGAGCTATGGCTACACCTTC
CDR3 protein: CASSPRDRSYGYTF
J gene: TRBJ1-2
V gene: TRBV5-4
D gene: TRBD1
clone size: NA

CDR3 DNA: TGTGCCAGCAGTTTATCCAGGACAGGGCTTAAGTATGGCTACACCTTC
CDR3 protein: CASSLSRTGLKYGYTF
J gene: TRBJ1-2
V gene: TRBV28
D gene: TRBD1
clone size: NA

CDR3 DNA: TGTGCCAGCAGCCAAGTCACAGGTCAAAATTCGGGCGGGGAGCTGTTTTTT
CDR3 protein: CASSQVTGQNSGGELFF
J gene: TRBJ2-2
V gene: TRBV14
D gene: NA
clone size: NA

CDR3 DNA: TGTGCCTGGAGTGTGGGCAGGGGGGACAATCAGCCCCAGCATTTT
CDR3 protein: CAWSVGRGDNQPQHF
J gene: TRBJ1-5
V gene: TRBV30
D gene: TRBD1
clone size: NA

CDR3 DNA: TGTGCCAGCAGCTACTGGGACAGGGGGCGGCTCTACTCTGAAGCCTTT
CDR3 protein: CASSYWDRGRLYSEAF
J gene: TRBJ1-3
V gene: TRBV7-2
D gene: TRBD1
clone size: NA

CDR3 DNA: TGTGCCAGCAGCTTCTGGCCGAACACTGAAGCTTTCTTT
CDR3 protein: CASSFWPNTEAFF
J gene: TRBJ1-1
V gene: TRBV11-3
D gene: NA
clone size: NA

CDR3 DNA: TGTGCCAGCAACCGGGACAGGGGGAAAGATACGCAGTATTTT
CDR3 protein: CASNRDRGKDTQYF
J gene: TRBJ2-3
V gene: TRBV2
D gene: TRBD1
clone size: NA

CDR3 DNA: TGTGCCAGCACCGAACTCTCCTACAATGAGCAGTTCTTC
CDR3 protein: CASTELSYNEQFF
J gene: TRBJ2-1
V gene: TRBV11-1
D gene: NA
clone size: NA

CDR3 DNA: TGCGCCAGCAGCATCCAGGGAGGACAGCCCCAGCATTTT
CDR3 protein: CASSIQGGQPQHF
J gene: TRBJ1-5
V gene: TRBV5-1
D gene: NA
clone size: NA

CDR3 DNA: TGTGCCAGCTCACCACCCGTGTCTAGCGGGGTCAATGAGCAGTTCTTC
CDR3 protein: CASSPPVSSGVNEQFF
J gene: TRBJ2-1
V gene: TRBV18
D gene: TRBD2
clone size: NA

CDR3 DNA: TGTGCCATCAGTGAGTCCAGGGGCGAGAGAAAACTGTTTTTT
CDR3 protein: CAISESRGERKLFF
J gene: TRBJ1-4
V gene: TRBV10-3
D gene: NA
clone size: NA

CDR3 DNA: TGTGCTAGTTGGGCCTCGGGAGGGAGGGATGAGCAGTTCTTC
CDR3 protein: CASWASGGRDEQFF
J gene: TRBJ2-1
V gene: TRBV12-5
D gene: TRBD2
clone size: NA